A selection of T cell receptor beta chains follows, all from one sample in a study of spatial heterogeneity in lung cancer. MiXCR, run by TCRdb on the 5' RACE reads, gives a single entry per CDR3 protein. Here the sample spans fewer than 700 distinct CDR3 sequences, 6.5% to 10% being singletons. Sequenced here: lung tumor tissue, sampled at surgery. These receptors came from a male donor with early-stage non-small cell lung cancer. CDR3s include the opening cysteine and the closing phenylalanine or tryptophan. A D gene is named only where the DNA matches it firmly. Not every row has a clone size; where given, it reads once, few, many or a size class.

TRBJ1-2,TRBV6-1,NA,NA,CASSEAVGGYYGYTF,TGTGCCAGCAGTGAAGCTGTGGGGGGCTACTATGGCTACACCTTC
TRBJ2-2,TRBV7-9,medium-sized,TRBD1,CASSLGDSKPGELFF,TGTGCCAGCAGCTTAGGGGACAGCAAACCCGGGGAGCTGTTTTTT
TRBJ2-1,TRBV7-3,medium-sized,TRBD2,CASRITSGDPRDYNEQFF,TGTGCCAGCAGGATAACTAGCGGGGACCCGAGGGATTACAATGAGCAGTTCTTC
TRBJ2-7,TRBV20-1,medium-sized,NA,CSASWLQGVTYEQYF,TGCAGTGCTAGTTGGTTACAGGGTGTAACCTACGAGCAGTACTTC
TRBJ2-5,TRBV6-6,medium-sized,TRBD1,CASINRGHHQETQYF,TGTGCCAGCATTAACAGGGGGCACCACCAAGAGACCCAGTACTTC
TRBJ2-1,TRBV9,large,NA,CASSVEAPFGSYNEQFF,TGTGCCAGCAGCGTAGAGGCTCCCTTCGGGTCCTACAATGAGCAGTTCTTC
TRBJ1-6,TRBV25-1,medium-sized,NA,CASSELGAYYNSPLHF,TGTGCCAGCAGTGAACTGGGAGCCTACTATAATTCACCCCTCCACTTT
TRBJ2-7,TRBV7-2,medium-sized,NA,CASKGSSYEQYF,TGTGCCAGCAAGGGCAGCTCCTACGAGCAGTACTTC
TRBJ2-7,TRBV7-6,medium-sized,TRBD2,CASSFGTSGSSYEQYF,TGTGCCAGCAGCTTCGGGACTAGCGGGAGCTCCTACGAGCAGTACTTC
TRBJ2-3,TRBV7-8,large,NA,CASSYDRDWGWTQYF,TGTGCCAGCAGCTACGACCGGGACTGGGGATGGACGCAGTATTTT
TRBJ2-5,TRBV28,NA,NA,CASSFRGETQYF,TGTGCCAGCAGTTTTCGGGGGGAGACCCAGTACTTC
TRBJ2-5,TRBV7-9,many,NA,CASSLSTEGETQYF,TGTGCCAGCAGCTTATCGACAGAAGGGGAGACCCAGTACTTC
TRBJ2-3,TRBV20-1,many,NA,CSASLGGASTDTQYF,TGCAGTGCTTCCCTAGGCGGGGCTAGCACAGATACGCAGTATTTT
TRBJ2-1,TRBV7-9,large,TRBD2,CASSSRTSGRNMEQFF,TGTGCCAGCAGCTCCAGGACTAGCGGGAGGAATATGGAGCAGTTCTTC
TRBJ2-1,TRBV9,large,TRBD2,CASSATSGSLGEQFF,TGTGCCAGCAGCGCGACTAGCGGGAGTTTAGGCGAGCAGTTCTTC
TRBJ2-2,TRBV5-1,medium-sized,TRBD2,CASSWGLAGAGELFF,TGCGCCAGCAGCTGGGGACTAGCGGGGGCCGGGGAGCTGTTTTTT
TRBJ2-7,TRBV20-1,few,TRBD2,CSAEREISEQYF,TGCAGTGCTGAGCGGGAGATAAGCGAGCAGTACTTC
TRBJ1-1,TRBV14,few,NA,CASSQDRTEAFF,TGTGCCAGCAGCCAAGATCGCACTGAAGCTTTCTTT
TRBJ1-6,TRBV27,medium-sized,NA,CASSLVVASPLHF,TGTGCCAGCAGTTTAGTGGTGGCCTCACCCCTCCACTTT
TRBJ2-7,TRBV6-2/TRBV6-3,large,NA,CASSYGNSYEQYF,TGTGCCAGCAGTTACGGAAACTCCTACGAGCAGTACTTC
TRBJ1-1,TRBV7-2,few,NA,CASSLSIGGTEAFF,TGTGCCAGCAGCTTAAGTATCGGGGGGACTGAAGCTTTCTTT
TRBJ2-1,TRBV11-2,NA,TRBD2,CASSLVGGGRTSGSIGEQFF,TGTGCCAGCAGCTTAGTGGGGGGTGGAAGGACTAGCGGGAGTATCGGTGAGCAGTTCTTC
TRBJ2-5,TRBV7-2,large,TRBD2,CASSRGGAETQYF,TGTGCCAGCAGCCGCGGGGGGGCTGAGACCCAGTACTTC
TRBJ1-2,TRBV4-2,large,TRBD1,CASSEAGTANYGYTF,TGTGCCAGCAGCGAAGCCGGGACAGCAAACTATGGCTACACCTTC
TRBJ2-1,TRBV30,large,TRBD2,CATKRGGVANEQFF,TGTGCCACTAAGCGGGGGGGTGTGGCGAATGAGCAGTTCTTC
TRBJ1-1,TRBV18,large,NA,CASSPPGSGSSTEAFF,TGTGCCAGCTCACCCCCTGGTTCGGGGTCGAGCACTGAAGCTTTCTTT
TRBJ2-1,TRBV28,large,NA,CASSLDLGIGQFF,TGTGCCAGCAGTTTAGATCTAGGAATAGGGCAGTTCTTC
TRBJ2-2,TRBV19,large,TRBD1,CASSITGTGIMTGELFF,TGTGCCAGTAGTATAACCGGGACAGGGATAATGACCGGGGAGCTGTTTTTT
TRBJ2-3,TRBV6-6,NA,TRBD1,CASSYLDRGAPDTQYF,TGTGCCAGCAGTTACCTGGACAGGGGGGCCCCAGATACGCAGTATTTT
TRBJ2-5,TRBV2,medium-sized,NA,CASSEQGNQETQYF,TGTGCCAGCAGTGAACAGGGAAACCAAGAGACCCAGTACTTC
TRBJ2-1,TRBV7-7,large,NA,CASRFGRSAAYNEQFF,TGTGCTAGCAGGTTCGGTAGATCGGCCGCCTACAATGAGCAGTTCTTC
TRBJ2-2,TRBV7-9,large,TRBD2,CASSFIRLADNTGELFF,TGTGCCAGCAGTTTCATCAGACTAGCGGATAACACCGGGGAGCTGTTTTTT
TRBJ1-6,TRBV7-9,medium-sized,NA,CASSLGSQALIPLHF,TGTGCCAGCAGCTTAGGTTCGCAGGCCCTCATCCCCCTCCACTTT
TRBJ2-6,TRBV6-5,medium-sized,NA,CASRLGGSGANVLTF,TGTGCCAGCAGACTAGGGGGTTCTGGGGCCAACGTCCTGACTTTC
TRBJ1-1,TRBV6-5,medium-sized,NA,CASSYSNQGYTEAFF,TGTGCCAGCAGTTACTCGAACCAGGGCTACACTGAAGCTTTCTTT
TRBJ1-5,TRBV4-3,medium-sized,NA,CASSQSRGYQPQHF,TGCGCCAGCAGCCAGAGCAGGGGATATCAGCCCCAGCATTTT
TRBJ1-5,TRBV30,large,NA,CAWSVKGGQPQHF,TGTGCCTGGAGTGTAAAAGGAGGGCAGCCCCAGCATTTT
TRBJ2-1,TRBV3-1,NA,NA,CASSQDSGMRFF,TGTGCCAGCAGCCAGGACTCCGGGATGAGGTTCTTC
TRBJ2-3,TRBV29-1,medium-sized,NA,CSVEGGEQDTQYF,TGCAGCGTTGAAGGCGGAGAGCAAGATACGCAGTATTTT
TRBJ1-5,TRBV12-3/TRBV12-4,medium-sized,NA,CASSLGPQPQHF,TGTGCCAGCAGCCTCGGTCCTCAGCCCCAGCATTTT
TRBJ1-5,TRBV14,few,NA,CASSRTANQPQHF,TGTGCCAGCAGCCGGACGGCTAATCAGCCCCAGCATTTT
TRBJ1-5,TRBV12-3/TRBV12-4,medium-sized,NA,CASRSRLNQPQHF,TGTGCCAGCAGGAGCCGGTTGAATCAGCCCCAGCATTTT
TRBJ1-6,TRBV3-1,large,NA,CASSQARNYNSPLHF,TGTGCCAGCAGCCAAGCGCGTAACTATAATTCACCCCTCCACTTT
TRBJ2-3,TRBV7-2,medium-sized,NA,CASSLEGQSDTQYF,TGTGCCAGCAGCTTAGAGGGGCAGTCAGATACGCAGTATTTT
TRBJ1-1,TRBV5-4,large,NA,CASSQGRMNTEAFF,TGTGCCAGCAGCCAAGGACGGATGAACACTGAAGCTTTCTTT
TRBJ1-1,TRBV12-3/TRBV12-4,large,NA,CASSLFAAEAFF,TGTGCCAGCAGTTTATTTGCGGCTGAAGCTTTCTTT
TRBJ1-5,TRBV10-3,large,NA,CAISETGAQPQHF,TGTGCCATCAGCGAGACAGGAGCTCAGCCCCAGCATTTT
TRBJ2-1,TRBV28,large,NA,CASRVQGPSYNEQFF,TGTGCCAGCAGGGTACAGGGACCCTCCTACAATGAGCAGTTCTTC
TRBJ1-5,TRBV6-5,NA,TRBD1,CASSPGGSVVSQHF,TGTGCCAGCAGTCCAGGGGGCTCTGTGGTCTCCCAGCATTTT
TRBJ2-2,TRBV6-5,large,NA,CASSYSPGLKVVRELFF,TGTGCCAGCAGTTACTCGCCGGGCCTCAAGGTGGTCAGGGAGCTGTTTTTT
TRBJ1-2,TRBV27,medium-sized,TRBD1,CASSSGTGSKGYTF,TGTGCCAGCAGTTCCGGGACAGGTTCGAAAGGCTACACCTTC